This TCR beta chain came from a study of blood T cell repertoires in COVID-19. Study-level information: The United States, Italy and Spain were the sources of the acute and convalescent COVID-19 samples.

The CDR3 is made up of 15 amino acids. Germline trimming cut 4 bases from V and 4 bases from J; bases unmatched to any gene: 9. Germline lookup yields CDR1 SNHLY and CDR2 FYNNEI. Profiled with immunoSEQ multiplex PCR; TCRdb holds only in-frame clones, not every one. The top ten clones hold approximately 1.5% of a sample with about 410,000 clones, about nine tenths of them seen once. This clone came up once. The chain uses TRBV2 and TRBJ1-1; 7 nucleotides agree with TRBD1. Material for sequencing was peripheral blood. This receptor was taken from a woman aged 40 to 55 with COVID-19, enrolled during active disease. The CDR3 protein is CASSVGRGDSTEAFF. The CDR3 DNA follows: TGTGCCAGCAGTGTAGGAAGGGGGGACAGCACTGAAGCTTTCTTT.